Listed here is a single T cell receptor beta chain. Its binding antigen is unknown. No much larger clone is present one base from it, and per-base qualities are unavailable. The data originate from a study of cytomegalovirus exposure and HLA in healthy donors (dated by TCRdb to about 2017). Looking at the study overall: In an earlier analysis of 450 to 750 of the donors, roughly 300 Gb of sequence data and some 120 million unique TCR beta sequences from some 170 million T cells were reported. Every repertoire in the discovery cohort had been generated on one and the same sequencing platform. The later analysis used no new phenotypic data to find candidate immune exposures, relying instead on TCR beta sequences and their occurrence across donors. Besides the first cohort of roughly 700 subjects, a separate validation cohort made up of over 95 different subjects was used. On average, roughly 200,000 unique TCR beta nucleotide sequences were sequenced per donor among about 400 genotyped donors of the cohort, with around 19% of those sequences being non-productive. Five DR-DQ haplotypes were handled as single units for association and clustering, since linkage in the cohort was strong. To predict cytomegalovirus infection status, the study brought together high-throughput TCR immunosequencing, statistical association of individual TCRs with disease status, and machine learning. Alongside the repertoire data, information on donor age, sex, ethnicity and CMV serostatus was compiled. HLA typing included class I and class II loci at four-digit resolution. Among the roughly 390 genotyped donors, 75% to 90% belonged to the genetic ancestry cluster associated with self-reported Caucasian donors. An earlier analysis of about 620 of the donors applied high-throughput TCR beta sequencing to assess whether each TCR beta V gene segment acted as functional or pseudogenic. Typing coverage varied by locus: roughly 620-640 donors for A, B, C, DRB1 and DQB1; around 560 for DQA1; more than 600 for DPA1; around 450 for DPB1. An early release covering 550 to 650 HLA-typed donors comprised about 320 gigabases of sequencing data and some 79 million unique TCR sequences. A later genetic analysis took genome-wide SNP genotypes for about 55% of the 666 donors and used that subset as a discovery cohort. A later analysis re-examined previously published TCR beta repertoires from roughly 650 donors and added high-resolution HLA genotyping to investigate patterns of TCR occurrence. The study aimed to test whether cataloging public T cell receptors could reveal signatures of past pathogen exposure. The study profiled the T cell repertoires of hundreds of subjects by immunosequencing and related them to cytomegalovirus serostatus.

The cohort comprised some 700 healthy bone marrow donors. At the time of sampling, all cohort members were nominally healthy, though unrecorded immune exposures were likely present. The donor was CMV seropositive and was included in the group of approximately 300 seropositive cohort members. Every donor gave a peripheral blood sample, and the peripheral blood mononuclear cells from that sample were used for TCR beta sequencing. The Qiagen DNeasy Blood Extraction Kit was used to extract genomic DNA from the blood cell samples. Study-wide findings and limitations: According to a later analysis, most CMV-associated TCR beta chains appeared to be HLA-restricted, and the HLA associations seemed to be driven largely by CMV exposure. Several of the top co-occurrence clusters appeared to be linked to parvovirus B19, influenza, CMV and Epstein-Barr virus, according to a later analysis. Because some donors lacked HLA typing at each locus, the association tests relied only on the typed subset. Immune exposure information for the cohort was limited to CMV serostatus. According to a later analysis, TCR association rates differed among HLA loci, with DRB1 alleles showing the most associated TCRs and HLA-C alleles showing the fewest. Strong co-occurrence of HLA alleles, especially DR and DQ, made assigning TCR associations to individual alleles difficult. In a later genetic analysis, fewer N-insertions in productive TCRs were reported among donors in an Asian-associated ancestry cluster than the roughly 700-donor mean. A later analysis associated 16,951 TCR beta sequences with specific HLA alleles at a false discovery rate of 0.05. An earlier analysis of 587 of the donors showed that most TCR beta V segments appeared in productive rearrangements either about 87% or about 30% of the time, which broadly matched IMGT annotations. A further reported finding was that TCR beta sequences accurately predicted the HLA-A and HLA-B alleles for most subjects in the first cohort. A later genetic analysis associated a missense DCLRE1C variant with V-gene and J-gene trimming of TCR beta chains, and an independent cohort replicated the association. The authors suggested that the approach could potentially be extended to other disease states and immunological phenotypes. About 17 rarely observed V segments, including chromosome 9 orphons, were excluded from the earlier analysis of several hundred of the donors because counts were too low. The study gave a list of around 170 TCR beta chains associated with cytomegalovirus. In both the original and validation cohorts, the classifier was reported to diagnose cytomegalovirus status with high specificity and sensitivity. Sequencing depth was assumed to be roughly uniform across donors in the presence/absence analyses, though that assumption may not hold. Across donors, most TCR sequences were observed very rarely, whereas some public TCRs were present in many individuals. The sequencing pipeline was judged likely to have produced a cluster of highly shared sequence variants as a technical artifact. A later analysis found that HLA-associated TCR beta chains were more clonally expanded and had lower generation probabilities than equally common non-associated chains. Correlated functional status among segregating V segments might be attributable to linkage disequilibrium, but an unknown experimental factor could not be ruled out. Some IMGT-functional V segments, including TRBV6-2 and TRBV6-3, could not be told apart with the 87-base-pair reads, so those segments were excluded. A few of the identified cytomegalovirus-associated TCR beta chains were confirmed in vitro to be specific for cytomegalovirus antigens. Only TCR beta chains were sequenced in this cohort, and the absence of alpha or paired-chain data limited detectable features.

Libraries came from the immunoSEQ multiplex PCR assay. For the multiplex PCR, a mixture combining 60 forward primers for TCR Vbeta segments and 13 reverse primers for TCR Jbeta segments was used. The CDR3 region of rearranged TCR beta genes was amplified from genomic DNA by a multiplex PCR assay. Amplified TCR beta libraries were sequenced as 87-base-pair reads on the Illumina HiSeq System. Concerning the study's data processing: In a later analysis, tens of millions of unique TCR beta chains were counted across the roughly 670 repertoires, and approximately 9.9 million of these chains were shared by at least two donors. Raw reads were error-corrected and collapsed into unique sequences with a nearest-neighbor algorithm that merged closely related sequences to remove PCR and sequencing errors. CDR3 sequences were aligned to IMGT reference sequences to assign V, D and J gene segments. For a sequence to be retained, at least a six-nucleotide match to both a V gene segment and a J gene segment was required. A rearrangement was called productive if the CDR3 had no stop codons and remained in frame with V and J, and every other rearrangement was called non-productive. CDR3 was defined according to IMGT convention as the region running from the second conserved V-encoded cysteine to the conserved J-encoded phenylalanine. The earlier analysis of a few hundred of the donors excluded any sequence lacking an unambiguous match to a single V gene segment. In an earlier analysis of several hundred of the donors, V segments were called functional above 56.7% productive rearrangements and were called segregating when the between-donor standard deviation exceeded 5%. A statistical classification framework was built for diagnosing cytomegalovirus status from the catalog of TCR beta chain sequences. A later analysis assigned V and J genes by comparing TCR nucleotide sequences with IMGT/GENE-DB human TR gene sequences. A later analysis assigned CDR3 sequences and most-parsimonious VDJ recombination scenarios with the TCRdist pipeline. In a later analysis, every TCR beta chain was defined by the combination of its CDR3 amino acid sequence and its V-gene family, and reads without a unique V-gene family were dropped. In a later analysis, around 650 highly shared, low-generation-probability nucleotide sequences were removed to address suspected cross-contamination and a sequencing artifact. In a later analysis, a clonal expansion index was calculated for each public chain from normalized within-repertoire ranks of inferred template counts. A later analysis computed generation probabilities with a VDJ recombination model fitted to out-of-frame rearrangements, and checked the results against IGoR. Hypergeometric tests were used in a later analysis to score TCR-TCR, TCR-HLA and TCR-CMV co-occurrence, with a repertoire-size bias correction applied to the TCR pairs. False discovery rates were estimated in a later analysis by permuting HLA or CMV assignments 20 times. A later analysis grouped co-occurring TCRs with DBSCAN, adding TCRdist sequence similarity when clustering within HLA-allele-positive subsets. For co-occurrence clustering, repertoires with fewer than 30,000 or more than 120,000 public chains were excluded, along with a handful of repertoires with anomalous nucleotide sharing. Drawn from immuneACCESS, this table holds only the in-frame rearrangements with V and J called that TCRdb kept. Clones are partly lost; checked studies trace under half to an unresolved V gene and leave the rest unexplained. V, J and clone size were drawn from that table, and D and trimming were deduced from the DNA. This sample lists 150,000 or so clones; about 82% were detected once. The ten most abundant clones make up 1% of the sample.

Clipping removes 3 bases from V and 4 bases from J, with 7 as the unmatched junction base count. CDR1 and CDR2, looked up from the germline V gene, are SGHTA and FQGNSA. The cysteine opens and the phenylalanine closes a CDR3 of 16 amino acids. Only the CDR3 DNA stays, 48 bases, in frame from base 1. The receptor was isolated from a woman aged 45 to 65 in good health and CMV-seropositive. The sequenced material came from PBMCs. The sequence links TRBV7-2 to TRBJ2-2; 8 middle bases align to TRBD2. CDR3 protein: CASSFVVAGSTGELFF. The DNA sequence is given as TGTGCCAGCAGCTTCGTGGTAGCGGGAAGCACCGGGGAGCTGTTTTTT.